This TCR beta chain came from a study of cytomegalovirus exposure and HLA in healthy donors. The PCR contained 60 Vbeta and 13 Jbeta primers. Generated by immunoSEQ multiplex PCR, the TCRdb table keeps only in-frame clones and is missing some. Of around 210,000 clones in the sample, around 80% were seen once. CDR3 length: 14 amino acids. Trimming took 9 bases from V and 4 from J; bases not matched to a gene: 7. Germline CDR1 reads LNHNV; CDR2 reads YYDKDF (reference sequence). This TCR came from a man aged 45-60 years in good health and CMV-seronegative. This rearrangement joins TRBV15 to TRBJ1-3; 9 bases match TRBD1. Sequencing was done on a sample of PBMCs. The CDR3 protein is CATTGTGWGNTIYF. The CDR3 DNA is TGTGCCACGACCGGGACAGGGTGGGGAAACACCATATATTTT.